Detailed here is one TCR beta chain. Its antigen remains unidentified. The data are from a study of cytomegalovirus exposure and HLA in healthy donors. General study results and limits: TCR beta V- and J-gene trimming was later associated with a missense DCLRE1C variant. Several top significant clusters appeared, in a later analysis, to be linked to common viral pathogens.

This CDR3 contains 11 residues. Trimming took 6 bases from V and 2 from J, leaving 8 bases between them. CDR1 is DFQATT, CDR2 SNEGSKA, per germline (reference sequence). Primers: 60 Vbeta forward and 13 Jbeta reverse. The table came from immunoSEQ multiplex PCR; TCRdb's copy has only in-frame clones and leaves some out. In all, the sample yields tens of thousands of clones. This sequence originates from a woman aged 60 to 75 in good health and CMV-seropositive. Sequencing was done on a sample of PBMCs. The chain couples TRBV20-1 to TRBJ2-7; tentative D call: TRBD1 (6 bases). CDR3 amino acids: CSANRAYEQYF. CDR3 nucleotide sequence: TGCAGTGCGAACAGGGCCTACGAGCAGTACTTC.